This T cell receptor beta chain was observed in a study of T cells in Graves' hyperthyroidism and ophthalmopathy. Study-level information: Any treatment followed the collection of peripheral blood at initial diagnosis.

The V and J ends lost 2 bases and 7 bases respectively, with 10 bases between them. The CDR3 is 12 amino acids. Looked up from germline, CDR1 is SGHRS and CDR2 is YFSETQ. This clonotype has ten or more counts. RNA transcripts were the template for amplifying TCR beta CDR3 regions. RT-PCR in the first round (using the HTBI primer set) targeted the TCR CDR3. Via MiXCR, TCRdb re-called the multiplex PCR reads, giving one row per CDR3 protein. The table lists about 52,000 distinct CDR3 sequences, over 40% of them singletons. The genes are TRBV5-1 and TRBJ2-7; the D gene is possibly TRBD2 (5 bases). The sample was blood. The TCR comes from a woman between 50 and 59 years old with Graves' ophthalmopathy. In nucleotides, the CDR3 is TGCGCCAGCAGCTTTAAGGGAGCGGAGCAGTACTTC. This codes for CASSFKGAEQYF.